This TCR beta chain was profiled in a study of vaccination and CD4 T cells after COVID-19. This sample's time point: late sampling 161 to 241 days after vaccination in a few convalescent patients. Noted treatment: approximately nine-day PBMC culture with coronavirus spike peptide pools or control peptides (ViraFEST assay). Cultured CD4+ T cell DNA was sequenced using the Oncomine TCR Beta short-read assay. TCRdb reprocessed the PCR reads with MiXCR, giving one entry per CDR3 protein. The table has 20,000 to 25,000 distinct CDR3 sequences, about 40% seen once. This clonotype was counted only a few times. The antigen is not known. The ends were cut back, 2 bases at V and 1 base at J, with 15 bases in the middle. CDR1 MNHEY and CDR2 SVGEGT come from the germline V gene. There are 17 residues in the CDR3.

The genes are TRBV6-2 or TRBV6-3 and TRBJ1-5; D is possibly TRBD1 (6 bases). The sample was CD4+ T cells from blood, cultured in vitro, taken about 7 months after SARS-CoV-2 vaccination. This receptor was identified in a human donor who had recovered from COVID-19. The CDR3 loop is CASSYGEQGLSNQPQHF. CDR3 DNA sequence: TGTGCCAGCAGTTACGGGGAACAGGGTTTAAGCAATCAGCCCCAGCATTTT.